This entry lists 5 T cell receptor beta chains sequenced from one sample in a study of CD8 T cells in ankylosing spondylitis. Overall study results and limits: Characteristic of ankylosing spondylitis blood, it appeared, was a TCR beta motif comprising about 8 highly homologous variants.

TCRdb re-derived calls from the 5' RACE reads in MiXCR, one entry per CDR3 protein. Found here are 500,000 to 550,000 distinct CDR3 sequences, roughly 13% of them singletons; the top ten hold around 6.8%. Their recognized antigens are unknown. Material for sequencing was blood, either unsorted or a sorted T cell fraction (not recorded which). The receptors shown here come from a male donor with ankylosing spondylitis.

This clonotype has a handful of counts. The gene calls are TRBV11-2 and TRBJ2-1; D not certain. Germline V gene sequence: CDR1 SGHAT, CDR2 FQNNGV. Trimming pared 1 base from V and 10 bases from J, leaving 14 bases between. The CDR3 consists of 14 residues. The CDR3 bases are TGTGCCAGCAGCTTAGGAGGTAGTAGGTACGAGCAGTTCTTC. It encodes CASSLGGSRYEQFF.

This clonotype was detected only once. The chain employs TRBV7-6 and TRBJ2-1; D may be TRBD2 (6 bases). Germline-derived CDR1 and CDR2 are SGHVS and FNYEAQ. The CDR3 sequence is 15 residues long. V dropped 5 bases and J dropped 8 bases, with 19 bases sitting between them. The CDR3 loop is CASSPGWRGVDEQFF. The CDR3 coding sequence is TGTGCCAGCAGCCCCGGGTGGAGGGGTGTCGATGAGCAGTTCTTC.

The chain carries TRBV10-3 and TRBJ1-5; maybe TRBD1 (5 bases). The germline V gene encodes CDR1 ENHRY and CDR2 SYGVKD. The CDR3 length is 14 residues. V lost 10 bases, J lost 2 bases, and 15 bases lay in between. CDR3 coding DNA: TGTGCCACCGGAGTAACGGGGGGCAATCAGCCCCAGCATTTT. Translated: CATGVTGGNQPQHF.

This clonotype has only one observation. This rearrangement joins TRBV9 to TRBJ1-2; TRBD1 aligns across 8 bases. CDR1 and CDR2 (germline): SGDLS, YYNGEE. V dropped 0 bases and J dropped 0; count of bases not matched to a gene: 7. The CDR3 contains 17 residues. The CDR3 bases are TGTGCCAGCAGCGTAGGAGGTACAGGGGGTGCTAACTATGGCTACACCTTC. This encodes CASSVGGTGGANYGYTF.

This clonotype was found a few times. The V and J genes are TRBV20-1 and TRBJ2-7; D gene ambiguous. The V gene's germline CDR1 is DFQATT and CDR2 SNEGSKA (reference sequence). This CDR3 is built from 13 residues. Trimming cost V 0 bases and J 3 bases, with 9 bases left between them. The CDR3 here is CSARDETIYEQYF. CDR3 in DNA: TGCAGTGCTAGAGATGAGACAATCTACGAGCAGTACTTC.